The next 5 T cell receptor beta chains were all read from a single sample in a study of T cells in Graves' hyperthyroidism and ophthalmopathy. The investigators amplified TCR beta CDR3 regions from RNA transcripts. The HTBI set primed first-round TCR CDR3 RT-PCR. One entry per CDR3 protein, called by TCRdb with MiXCR from the multiplex PCR reads. The sample records around 300,000 distinct CDR3 sequences, about 14% being singletons. Specimen: blood. All receptors come from a woman younger than 45 with Graves' hyperthyroidism.

In its sample, this clonotype was seen a few times. The CDR3 DNA sequence: TGCAGTGCTAGAGATTACCGGGACTCTAGCTTGAACACTGAAGCTTTCTTT. Translating it yields CSARDYRDSSLNTEAFF. The V call is TRBV20-1, the J call TRBJ1-1, with D perhaps TRBD1 (5 bases). Germline V gene data show CDR1 as DFQATT and CDR2 as SNEGSKA (reference sequence). The CDR3 totals 17 residues. Trimming left V 0 bases short and J 0 bases short, with 17 bases between.

This clonotype was seen more than once but under ten times. This chain uses TRBV27 with TRBJ2-5; 7 bases agree with TRBD2. This CDR3 contains 15 residues. V shed 7 bases, J shed 5 bases, and the junction held 13 bases outside the gene matches. Germline V gene data show CDR1 as MNHEY and CDR2 as SMNVEV (reference sequence). CDR3 DNA sequence: TGTGCCAGCACCTCCCGGGCGGGAGCGAGGGAGACCCAGTACTTC. Its translation: CASTSRAGARETQYF.

This clonotype came up many times. This sequence joins TRBV20-1 and TRBJ2-5; tentative D call: TRBD2 (5 bases). CDR1 is DFQATT, CDR2 SNEGSKA, per germline (reference sequence). Trimming stripped 1 base from V and 2 bases from J, with 11 bases between. The CDR3 sequence is 14 residues long. This CDR3 is CSARAGGPQETQYF. The CDR3 DNA follows: TGCAGTGCTAGAGCGGGCGGGCCGCAAGAGACCCAGTACTTC.

This clonotype was recorded many times. DNA of the CDR3: TGTGCCAGCAGGTTTTCCAGCGGTATTTTCTACGAGCAGTACTTC. Translated: CASRFSSGIFYEQYF. The rearrangement uses TRBV6-2 or TRBV6-3 and TRBJ2-7, with a possible D match to TRBD2 (5 bases). V shed 6 bases and J shed 3 bases, with 18 bases lying between them. The CDR3 is made up of 15 amino acids. Germline CDR1 reads MNHEY; CDR2 reads SVGEGT.

The V and J genes are TRBV7-2 and TRBJ1-4, with D unclear. CDR3 length: 14 residues. CDR1 is SGHTA, CDR2 FQGNSA, per germline. V lost 4 bases and J 7 bases, leaving 13 bases between the germline ends. CDR3 coding DNA: TGTGCCAGCAGCTCCTTCCAGAAAAGTGAAAAACTGTTTTTT. Translating gives CASSSFQKSEKLFF.